This entry concerns a single T cell receptor (beta chain). Its specificity is unknown. The data were taken from a study of cytomegalovirus exposure and HLA in healthy donors. Findings and caveats of the study: Analysis was carried out at a later point, and it linked a missense DCLRE1C variant to TCR beta V- and J-gene trimming.

There are 15 residues in the CDR3. The V gene lost 0 bases and the J gene lost 6 bases, with 15 bases spanning the gap. CDR1 is LGHNA, CDR2 YSLEER, per germline. The study ran its PCR with 60 Vbeta and 13 Jbeta primers. Produced via immunoSEQ multiplex PCR; TCRdb's table is partial and in-frame only. In the table there are 150,000 to 200,000 clones, around 77% of which are singletons. The sample comprised PBMCs. The receptor's source is a female donor in good health and CMV-seronegative. The chain combines TRBV4-3 with TRBJ2-7; D perhaps matches TRBD1 (5 bases). Here the CDR3 reads CASSQDLDSLVEQYF. The CDR3 nucleotides read TGCGCCAGCAGCCAAGATCTAGACAGTTTAGTCGAGCAGTACTTC.